Below, 2 T cell receptor beta chains from the same sample are listed, as sequenced in a study of shared clonotypes between healthy human individuals. TCRdb's table, derived via immunoSEQ multiplex PCR, lists solely in-frame clones and lacks some. The data contain approximately 980,000 clones, more than 75% of them seen just once; the ten biggest clones take up about 1.5%. The sample was memory CD4+ T cells sorted from blood. Regarding subset: CD45RA-negative fraction. All receptors derive from a man between 18 and 35 years old in good health.

Details on this clone: A much larger clone lies a single base off, so this may be a read error. The chain couples TRBV5-4 to TRBJ1-2; TRBD1 is a possible D gene (5 bases). With 4 bases removed from V and 0 bases from J, the gap between germline ends came to 10 bases. The CDR3 contains 14 residues. The germline gives CDR1 SGHNT, CDR2 YYREEE (reference sequence). CDR3 coding DNA: TGTGCCAGCAGCCGGGACGGTGCTAACTATGGCTACACCTTC. Translation gives CASSRDGANYGYTF.

The chain is built from TRBV10-2 and TRBJ2-3; 8 bases align to TRBD2. This CDR3 has 16 amino acids. From germline, CDR1 is WSHSY and CDR2 SAAADI. The J segment lost 4 bases and the V segment lost 3 bases, leaving 9 bases of the junction unmatched. CDR3 coding DNA: TGCGCCAGCAGTGACCACGCCGCGGGAGGAGCAGATACGCAGTATTTT. Protein sequence: CASSDHAAGGADTQYF.